The following is a T cell receptor (beta chain) sequence with its context. Its recognized antigen is unknown. No much larger clone exists at a distance of one base, and base qualities are not known. TCRbeta CDR3 regions were amplified from genomic DNA by means of the immunoSEQ Assay, a bias-controlled multiplex PCR. On the authors' methods: The number of nucleated cells in each sample was estimated by amplification of reference gene primers within the assay. To quantify the absolute abundance of each unique TCRbeta CDR3 rearrangement, sequence reads were collapsed and filtered. Productive Simpson clonality was computed per sample as the square root of Simpson's diversity index over productive rearrangements. TCRdb carries this immuneACCESS record with in-frame sequences only. Its versions omit some clonotypes, under half of them owing to an unresolved V gene in the studies checked, with the rest unexplained. V, J and clone size derive from that table, while D and trimming were established from the DNA sequence. The sample data list about 250,000 clones, and 70% to 90% of these were observed just once. The ten largest clones represent roughly 3.1% of the sample.

This sample stems from a study of blood T cell repertoires in COVID-19 (TCRdb year 2020). Looking at the study overall: The collaborator samples originated in the United States, Italy and Spain and spanned the acute and convalescent phases of COVID-19. The material from the prospective study consisted of cDNA or gDNA derived from T cells, B-cell-depleted T cells, or PBMCs. The dataset comprised deeply sampled blood TCRbeta repertoires from subjects exposed to, actively infected with, or recovered from COVID-19. The repertoires were released in a freely available public database intended as a resource for research on the immune response to SARS-CoV-2. Samples came from the ongoing ImmuneRACE study (first 160 participants) plus 1,254 subjects from 6 global collaborators. A de-identified subject ID, COVID-19 status, age in years and sex were almost always included in the sample metadata. HLA class I and class II types, where available, came from metadata supplied by the sample provider rather than from assay-based typing. Overall study outcomes, separate from this receptor: How much clinical and demographic metadata was included differed by source and by participant, and the metadata was provided uncurated.

The collaborating institutions used their own protocols to collect whole blood in K2EDTA tubes. For TCRbeta analysis, collaborator samples were shipped as frozen whole blood, as isolated PBMCs, or as DNA extracted from either sample type. The clonotype comes from a man aged 18 to 29 with active or convalescent COVID-19. Sequencing was carried out using peripheral blood.

The DNA sequence is TGTGCCAGCAGGGGCCAGACCCACACTGAAGCTTTCTTT. This yields the protein CASRGQTHTEAFF. The sequence is built from TRBV7-9 and TRBJ1-1, with the D gene call left open. The CDR3 has 13 amino acids, counting the end cysteine and phenylalanine. Kept here is only the CDR3 DNA, which spans 39 bases and is read in frame from base 1. Trimming costs V 6 bases and J 3 bases, and their ends lie 11 bases apart. The germline V gene (reference sequence) gives CDR1 as SEHNR and CDR2 as FQNEAQ.